The 28 T cell receptor beta chains in this list originate from one sample, sequenced in a study of blood T cell repertoires in COVID-19. Sequencing used immunoSEQ multiplex PCR; TCRdb keeps in-frame clones, though not all of them. The sample has approximately 240,000 clones, around 85% seen once. Source material: PBMCs or T cells enriched from blood (not recorded which). The receptors originated from a woman in her forties or fifties in a cohort exposed to, infected with or recovered from COVID-19 (not recorded which).

This rearrangement joins TRBV5-8 to TRBJ1-2, with D tentatively TRBD1 (6 bases). V lost 4 bases and J lost 0, with 13 bases in between. From germline, CDR1 is SGHTS and CDR2 YDEGEE. The CDR3 spans 15 residues. The CDR3 DNA follows: TGTGCCAGCAGCCCGTACAGGGCCCCTAACTATGGCTACACCTTC. Translation: CASSPYRAPNYGYTF.

This chain connects TRBV4-3 to TRBJ2-5; D is perhaps TRBD2 (5 bases). The germline V gene has CDR1 LGHNA and CDR2 YSLEER. The germline V and J ends were trimmed by 0 bases and 6 bases, with 8 bases remaining between them. The length of the CDR3 is 13 residues. CDR3 protein: CASSQDNGKTQYF. CDR3 coding DNA: TGCGCCAGCAGCCAAGATAACGGGAAGACCCAGTACTTC.

CDR3 amino acids: CAISFEGATQSTDTQYF. The CDR3 DNA follows: TGTGCCATCAGCTTCGAAGGGGCGACTCAGAGCACAGATACGCAGTATTTT. This chain uses TRBV10-3 with TRBJ2-3; perhaps TRBD1 as D (5 bases). Germline CDR1 is ENHRY and CDR2 is SYGVKD. Trimming shortened V by 6 bases and J by 0 bases, and 19 bases separated the two germline ends. CDR3 length: 17 amino acids.

The CDR3 coding sequence is TGTGCCAGCTCCACACAGGGGCTGAACACTGAAGCTTTCTTT. Translated: CASSTQGLNTEAFF. The V call is TRBV18, the J call TRBJ1-1; 7 bases map to TRBD1. The germline CDR1 and CDR2 sequences are KGHSH and LQKENI. The V and J ends lost 6 bases and 0 bases, in that order; junction bases with no gene match: 4. This CDR3 is built from 14 residues.

Here the CDR3 DNA reads TGTGCCAGCAGCGGGGACAGGGGTGAGAGTCAGCCCCAGCATTTT. It codes for CASSGDRGESQPQHF. The J gene is TRBJ1-5, the V gene TRBV2, with TRBD1 identical over 10 bases. The length of the CDR3 is 15 residues. The trim removed 6 bases at V and 6 bases at J, leaving 8 bases unmatched. Germline loops: CDR1 SNHLY, CDR2 FYNNEI.

The genes are TRBV5-1 and TRBJ1-2; 7 bases line up with TRBD1. The CDR3 totals 12 residues. Germline trimming cut 4 bases from V and 4 bases from J; bases unmatched to any gene: 1. Germline-derived CDR1 and CDR2 are SGHRS and YFSETQ. The CDR3 bases are TGCGCCAGCAGCGGGACAGCCTATGGCTACACCTTC. It codes for CASSGTAYGYTF.

The rearrangement uses TRBV5-6 and TRBJ1-2, with D possibly matching TRBD1 (5 bases). The CDR3 is 16 residues long. Germline-derived CDR1 and CDR2 are SGHDT and YYEEEE. Trimming pared 0 bases from V and 5 bases from J, leaving 17 bases between. The CDR3 protein is CASSLEGSRPGYGYTF. The CDR3 DNA follows: TGTGCCAGCAGCTTGGAGGGGTCCCGGCCAGGGTATGGCTACACCTTC.

The chain employs TRBV5-1 and TRBJ1-2, with TRBD1 identical over 8 bases. The V gene's germline CDR1 is SGHRS and CDR2 YFSETQ. V lost 4 bases to trimming and J lost 2 bases; unmatched junction nucleotides: 4. The CDR3 runs 14 residues. CDR3 bases: TGCGCCAGCAGCAAGGGACAGGCAAACTATGGCTACACCTTC. As protein: CASSKGQANYGYTF.

The chain couples TRBV2 to TRBJ1-1; D remains ambiguous. CDR3 length equals 14 residues. CDR1 SNHLY and CDR2 FYNNEI come from the germline V gene. V was clipped by 6 bases and J by 0 bases, with 11 bases between them. CDR3 residues: CASSKYQVNTEAFF. The CDR3 DNA reads TGTGCCAGCAGCAAATACCAGGTGAACACTGAAGCTTTCTTT.

This clone was seen only once. The rearrangement links TRBV6-2 or TRBV6-3 to TRBJ2-3; no firm D call. This CDR3 comprises 16 residues. Trimming stripped 2 bases from V and 1 base from J, with 13 bases between. CDR1 and CDR2 from the germline V gene are MNHEY and SVGEGT. DNA of the CDR3: TGTGCCAGCAGTTACAATTCAGGCTGGGGCACAGATACGCAGTATTTT. Translating it yields CASSYNSGWGTDTQYF.

The chain employs TRBV19 and TRBJ1-1, with TRBD1 identical over 7 bases. The ends lost 1 base at V and 2 bases at J; junction bases unmatched: 10. Per the germline V gene, CDR1 is LNHDA and CDR2 is SQIVND (reference sequence). The CDR3 has 17 amino acids. The CDR3 region is CASSIAGGGVLNTEAFF. The CDR3 DNA follows: TGTGCCAGTAGTATAGCAGGGGGTGGGGTTCTTAACACTGAAGCTTTCTTT.

Details on this clone: A read error may produce the germline difference seen at one junction end. CDR3 sequence: CASSPRGDEQFF. The CDR3 DNA reads as TGTGCCAGCTCCCCACGGGGGGATGAGCAGTTCTTC. The chain has TRBV18 and TRBJ2-1; the match to TRBD2 covers 7 bases. CDR1 and CDR2 from the germline V gene are KGHSH and LQKENI. The CDR3 consists of 12 residues. Combining the CDR3 with reference TRBV18 and TRBJ2-1 gives the whole variable domain NAGVMQNPRHLVRRRGQEARLRCSPMKGHSHVYWYRQLPEEGLKFMVYLQKENIIDESGMPKERFSAEFPKEGPSILRIQQVVRGDSAAYFCASSPRGDEQFFGPGTRLTVL.

The V call is TRBV11-2, the J call TRBJ1-1; D is perhaps TRBD1 (6 bases). The germline V gene has CDR1 SGHAT and CDR2 FQNNGV. The CDR3 spans 15 residues. The ends were cut back, 4 bases at V and 1 base at J, with 13 bases in the middle. This CDR3 reads CASSWVPDRNTEAFF. In nucleotides, the CDR3 is TGTGCCAGCAGCTGGGTTCCGGACAGGAACACTGAAGCTTTCTTT.

The genes are TRBV27 and TRBJ1-1; TRBD1 matches 9 bases. V gave up 4 bases and J gave up 3 bases; unmatched junction bases: 6. Germline V gives CDR1 MNHEY, CDR2 SMNVEV (reference sequence). CDR3 length: 15 amino acids. CDR3 in DNA: TGTGCCAGCAGTTCCGTGACAGGGGGGGACACTGAAGCTTTCTTT. Amino acid sequence: CASSSVTGGDTEAFF.

The count of this clone is one. The chain uses TRBV5-4 and TRBJ1-1; 7 positions agree with TRBD1. Per the germline V gene, CDR1 is SGHNT and CDR2 is YYREEE (reference sequence). V was pared by 6 bases and J by 0 bases, with 11 bases of the junction left unmatched. The CDR3 has 16 residues. The CDR3 nucleotides are TGTGCCAGCACCCCGGGACAGACTATTATGAACACTGAAGCTTTCTTT. Encoded protein: CASTPGQTIMNTEAFF.

This rearrangement joins TRBV2 to TRBJ2-1, with TRBD1 matching over 10 bases. V gave up 6 bases and J gave up 8 bases; unmatched junction bases: 10. Germline V gene sequence: CDR1 SNHLY, CDR2 FYNNEI. CDR3 size: 15 residues. The DNA for the CDR3 is TGTGCCAGCAGGGCAGACAGGGGGCGGCGTCATGAGCAGTTCTTC. Protein product: CASRADRGRRHEQFF.

This clone was picked up a small number of times. V gene TRBV7-9 combines with J gene TRBJ1-4, with D possibly being TRBD1 (5 bases). The CDR3 is made up of 16 amino acids. Trimming stripped 5 bases from V and 5 bases from J, with 18 bases between. Germline CDR1 SEHNR, CDR2 FQNEAQ (reference sequence). The CDR3 DNA reads TGTGCCAGCAGCAATGTCGGGGGGATGCTGAATGAAAAACTGTTTTTT. The encoded protein is CASSNVGGMLNEKLFF.

The chain employs TRBV5-1 and TRBJ1-2, with 7 bases aligning to TRBD1. Unmatched junction bases numbered 8, after V lost 4 bases and J lost 8 bases. The germline V gene encodes CDR1 SGHRS and CDR2 YFSETQ. The CDR3 totals 13 residues. The CDR3 loop is CASSLGQDGGYTF. The CDR3 DNA follows: TGCGCCAGCAGCCTCGGACAGGACGGGGGCTACACCTTC. Drawing the rest from reference TRBV5-1 and TRBJ1-2, the complete variable domain is KAGVTQTPRYLIKTRGQQVTLSCSPISGHRSVSWYQQTPGQGLQFLFEYFSETQRNKGNFPGRFSGRQFSNSRSEMNVSTLELGDSALYLCASSLGQDGGYTFGSGTRLTVV.

CDR3 bases: TGTGCCAGCAGCCCGCAGACAGGGGAATCTATGGCTGTTCGTGGCTACACCTTC. Translating it yields CASSPQTGESMAVRGYTF. V and J are TRBV7-2 and TRBJ1-2; 8 positions agree with TRBD1. Trimming removed 5 bases from V and 7 bases from J; junction bases left unmatched: 21. Looked up from germline, CDR1 is SGHTA and CDR2 is FQGNSA. The CDR3 has 18 residues.

J is TRBJ2-7 and V is TRBV5-6, with D maybe TRBD1 (5 bases). Trimming pared 2 bases from V and 5 bases from J, leaving 17 bases between. From germline, CDR1 is SGHDT and CDR2 YYEEEE. This CDR3 is 15 amino acids long. CDR3 DNA: TGTGCCAGCAGCTTCCGGCGTCGGCAGGGTAACGAGCAGTACTTC. Protein product: CASSFRRRQGNEQYF.

The V call is TRBV3-1 (or the pseudogene TRBV3-2), the J call TRBJ2-3; 8 positions agree with TRBD2. The germline gives CDR1 LGHDT, CDR2 YNNKEL (reference sequence). This CDR3 is built from 17 residues. Unmatched junction bases numbered 12, after V lost 2 bases and J lost 5 bases. The CDR3 region is CASSQSYSGTRGDTQYF. CDR3 nucleotides: TGTGCCAGCAGCCAAAGTTATAGCGGGACCAGGGGAGATACGCAGTATTTT.

This chain uses TRBV7-3 with TRBJ1-1, with D maybe TRBD1 (6 bases). The CDR3 has 14 amino acids. Germline V gene data show CDR1 as SGHTA and CDR2 as FQGTGA. Trimming left V 3 bases short and J 5 bases short, with 13 bases between. The CDR3 sequence: CASSLTTGTTEAFF. CDR3 DNA: TGTGCCAGCAGCTTGACAACAGGGACGACTGAAGCTTTCTTT.

This clone was counted a single time. The chain uses TRBV5-1 and TRBJ1-2; no reliable D call. V lost 3 bases and J lost 1, with 13 bases in between. The CDR3 is 15 residues long. Germline CDR1 reads SGHRS; CDR2 reads YFSETQ. CDR3 coding DNA: TGCGCCAGCAGCTCGGGAGGGCGGCATAACTATGGCTACACCTTC. Protein product: CASSSGGRHNYGYTF.

As DNA, the CDR3 is TGTGCCATTACGGACAGGGCCGGAAACACCATATATTTT. Translation gives CAITDRAGNTIYF. The rearrangement links TRBV28 to TRBJ1-3; TRBD1 aligns across 8 bases. V was pared by 10 bases and J by 4 bases, with 6 bases of the junction left unmatched. This CDR3 comprises 13 residues. CDR1 and CDR2 from the germline V gene are MDHEN and SYDVKM.

This chain joins TRBV7-8 and TRBJ1-3; perhaps TRBD1 as D (6 bases). Germline assignment: CDR1 SGHVS and CDR2 FQNEAQ. CDR3 length equals 16 residues. The ends were cut back, 5 bases at V and 5 bases at J, with 19 bases in the middle. CDR3 in DNA: TGTGCCAGCAGCCCAACGCGAGGGGGATATCGAAACACCATATATTTT. Amino acid sequence: CASSPTRGGYRNTIYF.

The chain is built from TRBV7-9 and TRBJ2-7; a possible D gene is TRBD2 (6 bases). The CDR3 is 14 residues long. Germline CDR1 is SEHNR and CDR2 is FQNEAQ (reference sequence). V lost 1 base, J lost 4 bases, and 11 bases lay in between. In nucleotides, the CDR3 is TGTGCCAGCAGCTTAGACCGGGGGTCTTACGAGCAGTACTTC. Translating gives CASSLDRGSYEQYF.

The genes are TRBV7-9 and TRBJ1-5; D ambiguous. Germline V lookup: CDR1 SEHNR, CDR2 FQNEAQ (reference sequence). V was cut by 3 bases and J by 3 bases, with 6 bases left in between. This CDR3 spans 13 amino acids. The CDR3 DNA follows: TGTGCCAGCAGCTTTAGTGACAATCAGCCCCAGCATTTT. Its translation: CASSFSDNQPQHF.

The chain combines TRBV7-2 with TRBJ1-5, with TRBD1 matching 7 bases. The CDR3 is made up of 13 amino acids. V dropped 5 bases and J dropped 7; count of bases not matched to a gene: 5. Germline V gene sequence: CDR1 SGHTA, CDR2 FQGNSA. For the CDR3, the DNA is TGTGCCAGCAGCGAAAACAGGGGCCAGCCCCAGCATTTT. Amino acid sequence: CASSENRGQPQHF.